These 27 T cell receptor beta chains were sequenced from one sample in a study of cytomegalovirus exposure and HLA in healthy donors. PCR amplification relied on 60 Vbeta primers (plus 13 Jbeta primers). Libraries were prepared by immunoSEQ multiplex PCR; TCRdb keeps only in-frame clonotypes and omits some of them. This sample has about 160,000 clones, with around 79% found just once. Sequencing input: PBMCs. These receptors were taken from a female donor in good health and CMV-seronegative.

The genes are TRBV6-5 and TRBJ2-3, with TRBD2 as a possible D gene (5 bases). Germline V gene lookup returns CDR1 MNHEY and CDR2 SVGAGI. The V gene lost 2 bases and the J gene lost 9 bases, with 12 bases spanning the gap. This CDR3 region has 13 residues. Written as DNA, the CDR3 is TGTGCCAGCAGTTACGGTGGTCGGGGAACGCAGTATTTT. This codes for CASSYGGRGTQYF.

The chain joins TRBV18 to TRBJ2-2; 12 bases map to TRBD1. With V trimmed by 3 bases and J by 1 base, 3 bases remained unmatched. Germline CDR1 is KGHSH and CDR2 is LQKENI. This CDR3 is built from 17 residues. DNA of the CDR3: TGTGCCAGCTCACCGCGGGACAGGGGGCGGAACACCGGGGAGCTGTTTTTT. Residues: CASSPRDRGRNTGELFF.

The chain has TRBV19 and TRBJ2-7, with 7 bases fitting TRBD2. CDR3 length: 15 amino acids. The germline gives CDR1 LNHDA, CDR2 SQIVND (reference sequence). The ends lost 3 bases at V and 6 bases at J; junction bases unmatched: 11. CDR3 region: CASSMTSRLRVEQYF. CDR3 bases: TGTGCCAGTAGTATGACTAGCCGCCTTCGGGTCGAGCAGTACTTC.

The genes are TRBV6-4 and TRBJ2-1, with D possibly being TRBD1 (6 bases). Germline CDR1 reads MRHNA; CDR2 reads SNTAGT. The CDR3 is 14 amino acids. Deletions cut 5 bases from V and 3 bases from J, with 11 bases between. This CDR3 is CASSRTEDYNEQFF. The CDR3 DNA reads TGTGCCAGCAGTAGGACAGAGGACTACAATGAGCAGTTCTTC.

The chain is built from TRBV6-5 and TRBJ2-3, with D unresolved. Germline V gene lookup returns CDR1 MNHEY and CDR2 SVGAGI. Between the trimmed V and J ends, which lost 4 bases and 0 bases, there was a span of 8 bases. CDR3 length equals 14 residues. This CDR3 is CASSSALSTDTQYF. CDR3 coding DNA: TGTGCCAGCAGTTCTGCACTTAGCACAGATACGCAGTATTTT.

The V call is TRBV10-3, the J call TRBJ1-5; D is unresolved. Germline-derived CDR1 and CDR2 are ENHRY and SYGVKD. CDR3 size: 16 residues. V dropped 3 bases and J dropped 0 bases, with 12 bases sitting between them. DNA for the CDR3: TGTGCCATCAGTGACCCACAGTACGGTAGCAATCAGCCCCAGCATTTT. Translation: CAISDPQYGSNQPQHF.

J is TRBJ2-1 and V is TRBV4-3; TRBD2 matches at 9 bases. The length of the CDR3 is 17 residues. Germline V gene lookup returns CDR1 LGHNA and CDR2 YSLEER. The V segment lost 0 bases and the J segment 6 bases; nucleotides outside the gene matches: 9. The CDR3, as DNA: TGCGCCAGCAGCCAAGAAGCAGCTAGCGGGACGGGCAATGAGCAGTTCTTC. Translated, it gives CASSQEAASGTGNEQFF.

The chain recombines TRBV2 with TRBJ2-2; the D gene is possibly TRBD2 (5 bases). Trimming took 8 bases from V and 0 from J, leaving 13 bases between them. This CDR3 spans 15 amino acids. CDR1 SNHLY and CDR2 FYNNEI come from the germline V gene. CDR3 nucleotides: TGTGCCAGCCGTCCGACTACCTCGAACACCGGGGAGCTGTTTTTT. Translated, it gives CASRPTTSNTGELFF.

The chain couples TRBV5-1 to TRBJ1-1; no firm D call. Germline V gene data show CDR1 as SGHRS and CDR2 as YFSETQ. Trimming took off 3 bases at V and 4 bases at J, with 13 bases between the two ends. This CDR3 comprises 14 residues. Written as DNA, the CDR3 is TGCGCCAGCAGCTACGGGTCCGGTGGCACTGAAGCTTTCTTT. It codes for CASSYGSGGTEAFF. The whole variable domain, remainder taken from reference TRBV5-1 and TRBJ1-1, is KAGVTQTPRYLIKTRGQQVTLSCSPISGHRSVSWYQQTPGQGLQFLFEYFSETQRNKGNFPGRFSGRQFSNSRSEMNVSTLELGDSALYLCASSYGSGGTEAFFGQGTRLTVV.

This clone was counted between two and nine times. The chain is built from TRBV6-6 and TRBJ2-4; D possibly corresponds to TRBD2 (6 bases). The germline V and J ends were trimmed by 7 bases and 3 bases, with 10 bases remaining between them. This CDR3 is built from 13 residues. CDR1 is MNHNY and CDR2 is SVGAGI in the germline V gene (reference sequence). CDR3 protein: CASIGEVKNIQYF. CDR3 sequence (DNA): TGTGCCAGCATAGGGGAGGTCAAAAACATTCAGTACTTC.

This rearrangement joins TRBV6-1 to TRBJ1-2; no clear D gene. The CDR3 consists of 15 residues. Trimming took 6 bases from V and 0 from J, leaving 14 bases between them. CDR1 is MNHNS, CDR2 SASEGT, per germline. In DNA, the CDR3 is TGTGCCAGCAGATTGAGGCCTCAACCTAACTATGGCTACACCTTC. This encodes CASRLRPQPNYGYTF.

This clone came up many times. V and J are TRBV6-1 and TRBJ1-4; tentatively, D is TRBD1 (5 bases). V lost 3 bases, J lost 5 bases, and 16 bases lay in between. This CDR3 has 16 residues. From germline, CDR1 is MNHNS and CDR2 SASEGT. As DNA, the CDR3 is TGTGCCAGCAGTGACACTTCGGGGGAGGGGAATGAAAAACTGTTTTTT. Its protein product is CASSDTSGEGNEKLFF.

V and J are TRBV7-6 and TRBJ1-2; D uncertain. From germline, CDR1 is SGHVS and CDR2 FNYEAQ. This CDR3 comprises 13 residues. Trimming took 6 bases from V and 1 from J, leaving 9 bases between them. The CDR3 region is CASSIASNYGYTF. CDR3 DNA: TGTGCCAGCAGTATAGCGAGTAACTATGGCTACACCTTC.

CDR3 DNA: TGTGCCAGCAGGGGGACAGTCAACGACTATGGCTACACCTTC. This sequence encodes CASRGTVNDYGYTF. J is TRBJ1-2 and V is TRBV25-1; 7 positions agree with TRBD1. The CDR3 consists of 14 residues. CDR1 MGHDK and CDR2 SYGVNS come from the germline V gene. Losses at the gene ends were 6 bases for V and 3 bases for J; bases not matched to a gene: 7.

The sample holds a few counts of this clone. The chain carries TRBV28 and TRBJ2-5; the D gene is possibly TRBD2 (7 bases). Germline values: CDR1 MDHEN, CDR2 SYDVKM. The length of the CDR3 is 14 residues. Deletions cut 5 bases from V and 6 bases from J, with 16 bases between. The CDR3 region has the DNA TGTGCCAGCAGTGAGGGGGGGGCTGGGAAGACCCAGTACTTC. Translating gives CASSEGGAGKTQYF.

The genes are TRBV4-1 and TRBJ1-2; D remains unclear. Trimming left V 4 bases short and J 5 bases short, with 20 bases between. The length of the CDR3 is 16 residues. From germline, CDR1 is MGHRA and CDR2 YSYEKL. CDR3 sequence reads: CASSPPSQVAGYGYTF. The DNA for the CDR3 is TGCGCCAGCAGCCCTCCATCCCAGGTGGCGGGGTATGGCTACACCTTC.

The chain is built from TRBV4-3 and TRBJ2-3; maybe TRBD1 (5 bases). This CDR3 has 15 residues. V was clipped by 4 bases and J by 2 bases, with 13 bases between them. Germline V CDR1 and CDR2: LGHNA, YSLEER. The CDR3 region has the DNA TGCGCCAGCAGCCCTGGGAAGGGGTTCACAGATACGCAGTATTTT. Translated: CASSPGKGFTDTQYF.

V gene TRBV19 combines with J gene TRBJ1-2; 9 bases agree with TRBD1. CDR3 length: 13 amino acids. J lost 7 bases, V lost 5 bases, and 5 bases had no gene match. Germline V gene sequence: CDR1 LNHDA, CDR2 SQIVND (reference sequence). The chain's CDR3 is CASSPGTGFGYTF. In DNA form, the CDR3 reads TGTGCCAGTAGTCCCGGGACAGGGTTTGGCTACACCTTC.

Only a few counts were recorded for this clone. V is TRBV18 and J is TRBJ2-5; 11 nucleotides agree with TRBD2. This CDR3 has 15 residues. V trimming: 3 bases; J trimming: 2 bases; junction bases outside the gene matches: 2. CDR1 KGHSH and CDR2 LQKENI come from the germline V gene. CDR3 bases: TGTGCCAGCTCACCGACTAGCGGGGTACAAGAGACCCAGTACTTC. Amino acids: CASSPTSGVQETQYF.

This clone turned up a few times. The chain combines TRBV7-3 with TRBJ2-7, with 16 bases fitting TRBD2. The J segment lost 0 bases and the V segment lost 1 base, leaving 9 bases of the junction unmatched. The CDR3 contains 20 residues. The germline gives CDR1 SGHTA, CDR2 FQGTGA. CDR3 nucleotide sequence: TGTGCCAGCAGCTTAAGGGGTTCGGGACTAGCGGGAGGGGCCTCCTACGAGCAGTACTTC. This codes for CASSLRGSGLAGGASYEQYF.

There are a few counts of this clone. This rearrangement joins TRBV11-3 to TRBJ2-2; 9 bases agree with TRBD1. V shed 4 bases and J 7 bases; nucleotides not matched to a gene: 10. The CDR3 contains 16 residues. Looked up from germline, CDR1 is SGHNT and CDR2 is YENEEA. CDR3 loop: CASSSGTGRFGGELFF. The CDR3 coding sequence is TGTGCCAGCAGCTCCGGGACAGGGAGATTCGGCGGGGAGCTGTTTTTT.

V usage is TRBV2 and J usage is TRBJ1-5; tentatively, D is TRBD1 (5 bases). With 5 bases removed from V and 6 bases from J, the gap between germline ends came to 11 bases. This CDR3 spans 13 amino acids. The V gene's germline CDR1 is SNHLY and CDR2 FYNNEI. CDR3 nucleotides: TGTGCCAGCAGTCGACAGTCTGGTCAGCCCCAGCATTTT. Amino acid sequence: CASSRQSGQPQHF.

The CDR3: CASSSGGLQETQYF. CDR3 in DNA: TGTGCCAGCAGTTCAGGGGGCCTCCAAGAGACCCAGTACTTC. The chain couples TRBV2 to TRBJ2-5; 8 nucleotides agree with TRBD1. The junction had 3 bases not matched to a gene; V was cut back by 5 bases and J by 1 base. The CDR3 loop spans 14 amino acids. Per germline, CDR1 SNHLY and CDR2 FYNNEI. The variable domain in full, with the rest retrieved from reference TRBV2 and TRBJ2-5, is EPEVTQTPSHQVTQMGQEVILRCVPISNHLYFYWYRQILGQKVEFLVSFYNNEISEKSEIFDDQFSVERPDGSNFTLKIRSTKLEDSAMYFCASSSGGLQETQYFGPGTRLLVL.

The table lists this clone with a count of one. V usage is TRBV5-1 and J usage is TRBJ2-2, with 11 bases matching TRBD2. The CDR3 loop spans 16 amino acids. Germline V lookup: CDR1 SGHRS, CDR2 YFSETQ. V lost 7 bases and J lost 6; bases outside the gene matches: 11. The CDR3 here is CASLGGLAGGAGELFF. DNA of the CDR3: TGCGCCAGCCTCGGGGGGCTAGCGGGAGGCGCCGGGGAGCTGTTTTTT.

This clone showed up just a few times. The chain links TRBV6-1 to TRBJ2-1; 10 bases map to TRBD2. This CDR3 has 16 residues. Germline lookup yields CDR1 MNHNS and CDR2 SASEGT. V shed 2 bases and J 8 bases; nucleotides not matched to a gene: 9. CDR3 protein: CASSEKSLAGADEQFF. In DNA, the CDR3 is TGTGCCAGCAGTGAAAAATCCCTAGCGGGAGCGGATGAGCAGTTCTTC.

This chain links TRBV20-1 with TRBJ1-1; possibly TRBD1 for D (5 bases). Deletions cut 2 bases from V and 6 bases from J, with 7 bases between. CDR3 size: 11 residues. CDR1 and CDR2 (germline): DFQATT, SNEGSKA (reference sequence). CDR3 in amino acids: CSARWGAEAFF. The CDR3 nucleotides read TGCAGTGCTAGATGGGGGGCTGAAGCTTTCTTT.

The CDR3 region is CASSTEVGELFF. The DNA of the CDR3 is TGTGCCAGCAGCACTGAGGTCGGGGAGCTGTTTTTT. The J gene is TRBJ2-2, the V gene TRBV9; no firm D call. V lost 4 bases and J 7 bases, leaving 8 bases between the germline ends. This CDR3 has 12 amino acids. Germline loops: CDR1 SGDLS, CDR2 YYNGEE.